This passage covers 17 T cell receptor beta chains from one sample sequenced in a study of CD8 T cells in ankylosing spondylitis. TCRdb re-derived calls from the 5' RACE reads in MiXCR, one entry per CDR3 protein. Found here are more than 150,000 distinct CDR3 sequences, 15% to 20% of them singletons; the top ten hold about 4.3%. The sequencing input was blood, either unsorted or a sorted T cell fraction (not recorded which). Every receptor here comes from a male donor under 30 with ankylosing spondylitis or in good health (not recorded which).

For this clonotype: This may stem from a read error, because a much larger clone lies one nucleotide away. Because the CDR3 is missing its conserved closing phenylalanine or tryptophan, this is likely a read error. This chain joins TRBV2 and TRBJ2-2; no reliable D call. CDR3 size: 15 residues. Germline lookup yields CDR1 SNHLY and CDR2 FYNNEI. Trimming pared 7 bases from V and 3 bases from J, leaving 15 bases between. The CDR3 coding sequence is TGTGCCAGCACATTTCAGCTGATATACACCGGGGAGCTGTTTTCT. This translates into CASTFQLIYTGELFS.

J is TRBJ2-5 and V is TRBV4-1; no clear D. Trimming took off 1 base at V and 2 bases at J, with 5 bases between the two ends. From germline, CDR1 is MGHRA and CDR2 YSYEKL. This CDR3 is built from 13 residues. CDR3 loop: CASSQGPQETQYF. For the CDR3, the DNA is TGCGCCAGCAGCCAAGGACCTCAAGAGACCCAGTACTTC.

The J gene is TRBJ2-1, the V gene TRBV11-2; possible D gene TRBD1, 6 bases. Trimming shortened V by 2 bases and J by 7 bases, and 15 bases separated the two germline ends. Looked up from germline, CDR1 is SGHAT and CDR2 is FQNNGV. The CDR3 covers 15 residues. The CDR3 DNA follows: TGTGCCAGCAGCTTACCACAGGGAGTAAGGAATGAGCAGTTCTTC. Amino acid sequence: CASSLPQGVRNEQFF. The full variable domain, its missing parts supplied by reference TRBV11-2 and TRBJ2-1, is EAGVAQSPRYKIIEKRQSVAFWCNPISGHATLYWYQQILGQGPKLLIQFQNNGVVDDSQLPKDRFSAERLKGVDSTLKIQPAKLEDSAVYLCASSLPQGVRNEQFFGPGTRLTVL.

The V and J genes are TRBV20-1 and TRBJ2-1, with 14 bases that match TRBD2. The CDR3 length is 16 residues. Germline-derived CDR1 and CDR2 are DFQATT and SNEGSKA (reference sequence). V dropped 6 bases and J dropped 9; count of bases not matched to a gene: 13. CDR3 sequence reads: CSAARPGLAGVGEQFF. The CDR3 DNA follows: TGCAGTGCGGCTCGACCGGGACTAGCGGGAGTGGGTGAGCAGTTCTTC.

This clonotype was recorded at least ten times. This rearrangement joins TRBV5-1 to TRBJ2-5; no clear D gene. Trimming stripped 5 bases from V and 0 bases from J, with 5 bases between. The V gene's germline CDR1 is SGHRS and CDR2 YFSETQ. CDR3 length: 12 residues. In DNA form, the CDR3 reads TGCGCCAGCAGGACGGACCAAGAGACCCAGTACTTC. This sequence encodes CASRTDQETQYF.

This clonotype was detected ten times or more. For the CDR3, the DNA is TGCAGTGCTTCCGGCCAAGAAGAGACCCAGTACTTC. This translates into CSASGQEETQYF. The J gene is TRBJ2-5, the V gene TRBV20-1; no definite D call. CDR1 and CDR2 from the germline V gene are DFQATT and SNEGSKA (reference sequence). V was shortened by 5 bases and J by 3 bases, with 10 bases between the two germline ends. The CDR3 loop spans 12 amino acids.

In this sample, this clonotype turned up many times. This chain links TRBV12-3 or TRBV12-4 with TRBJ2-5; 9 bases fit TRBD2. Trimming removed 6 bases from V and 3 bases from J; junction bases left unmatched: 5. This CDR3 is built from 14 residues. The CDR3 sequence: CASSLIAGEETQYF. The CDR3 region has the DNA TGTGCCAGCAGCCTAATAGCGGGGGAAGAGACCCAGTACTTC.

Only a few counts were recorded for this clonotype. The V call is TRBV29-1, the J call TRBJ2-5, with D possibly TRBD1 on 5 matching bases. Trimming removed 8 bases at V and 4 bases at J, with 11 bases between. CDR3 length: 11 residues. Germline lookup yields CDR1 SQVTM and CDR2 ANQGSEA. The CDR3 DNA is TGCAGCACCAGGGTGGGAGAGACCCAGTACTTC. Protein product: CSTRVGETQYF.

This clonotype has a count of ten or more. The gene calls are TRBV27 and TRBJ2-1; possibly TRBD2 for D (6 bases). The CDR3 sequence is 15 residues long. Germline V gene sequence: CDR1 MNHEY, CDR2 SMNVEV (reference sequence). With 6 bases removed from V and 0 bases from J, the gap between germline ends came to 12 bases. CDR3 bases: TGTGCCAGCAGGATGGGACTCTCCTCCTACAATGAGCAGTTCTTC. Its protein product is CASRMGLSSYNEQFF.

V and J are TRBV12-3 or TRBV12-4 and TRBJ2-1; D tentatively fits TRBD1 or TRBD2 (7 bases each). The length of the CDR3 is 12 residues. The V end was cut by 6 bases, the J end by 13 bases, with 16 bases between. CDR3 sequence (DNA): TGTGCCAGCAGCCCAGGGGGGGTCGACCAGTTCTTC. Translated: CASSPGGVDQFF.

This clonotype has more than one count but fewer than ten. The chain employs TRBV3-1 and TRBJ2-2, with D hard to call. V lost 1 base and J lost 1, with 10 bases in between. The CDR3 totals 16 residues. Per the germline V gene, CDR1 is LGHDT and CDR2 is YNNKEL (reference sequence). CDR3 coding DNA: TGTGCCAGCAGCCAAGTGGTAACTTTGAACACCGGGGAGCTGTTTTTT. Its translation is CASSQVVTLNTGELFF.

This clonotype has at least ten counts. The rearrangement joins TRBV5-1 to TRBJ2-7, with a possible D match to TRBD2 (5 bases). Germline V gene sequence: CDR1 SGHRS, CDR2 YFSETQ. V was trimmed by 1 base and J by 2 bases, leaving 10 bases between them. The length of the CDR3 is 14 residues. The CDR3 is CASSLSDLTYEQYF. CDR3 nucleotides: TGCGCCAGCAGCTTGTCGGACTTAACCTACGAGCAGTACTTC.

This clonotype was recorded at least ten times. The rearrangement uses TRBV6-6 and TRBJ1-6; TRBD1 agrees at 7 bases. Trimming removed 7 bases from V and 9 bases from J; junction bases left unmatched: 6. The length of the CDR3 is 13 residues. From germline, CDR1 is MNHNY and CDR2 SVGAGI (reference sequence). The CDR3 sequence is CASKGQGGSPLHF. Here the CDR3 DNA reads TGTGCCAGCAAGGGGCAGGGGGGTTCACCCCTCCACTTT.

This clonotype appeared once. At one of its ends the junction is not consistent with the germline gene, which may arise from a read error. V and J are TRBV3-1 and TRBJ2-1, with a possible D match to TRBD2 (5 bases). This CDR3 is built from 11 residues. The V gene's germline CDR1 is LGHDT and CDR2 YNNKEL (reference sequence). CDR3 loop: CASSQGESGIF. DNA of the CDR3: TGTGCCAGCAGCCAAGGGGAGTCGGGGATCTTC.

The table lists this clonotype with many counts. The chain uses TRBV9 and TRBJ1-5; 8 nucleotides align to TRBD1. This CDR3 is 14 amino acids long. CDR1 is SGDLS and CDR2 is YYNGEE in the germline V gene. The trim removed 4 bases at V and 8 bases at J, leaving 8 bases unmatched. CDR3 coding DNA: TGTGCCAGCAGCCCCGGACAGGGTGGGAAGCCCCAGCATTTT. Its translation: CASSPGQGGKPQHF.

This clonotype was counted at least ten times. The V gene is TRBV27, the J gene TRBJ2-1; TRBD2 matches at 7 bases. Germline assignment: CDR1 MNHEY and CDR2 SMNVEV (reference sequence). With V trimmed by 4 bases and J by 9 bases, 15 bases remained unmatched. This CDR3 comprises 16 residues. In DNA, the CDR3 is TGTGCCAGCAGTTCTAGACCGGGACTAATTTTGGGTGAGCAGTTCTTC. Translation gives CASSSRPGLILGEQFF.

In this sample, this clonotype turned up many times. The chain links TRBV20-1 to TRBJ2-2; TRBD2 might be the D (5 bases). Germline lookup yields CDR1 DFQATT and CDR2 SNEGSKA (reference sequence). The CDR3 consists of 13 residues. V was pared by 6 bases and J by 2 bases, with 10 bases between. The DNA of the CDR3 is TGCAGTGCGACGCGGGTAAACACCGGGGAGCTGTTTTTT. It encodes CSATRVNTGELFF.